Shown below are 13 T cell receptor beta chains from a single sample sequenced in a study of identical twins. TCRdb passed the 5' RACE reads through MiXCR, listing each CDR3 protein once. The sample shows 300,000 to 400,000 distinct CDR3 sequences, 9% to 15% of them seen only once. Separately, the same data were catalogued under a study of yellow fever vaccine responses in identical twins.

The sequencing sample was made of CD8+ T cells sorted from blood. These receptors all come from a woman under 30 in good health.

This rearrangement joins TRBV4-1 to TRBJ1-1, with TRBD1 identical over 7 bases. Germline V lookup: CDR1 MGHRA, CDR2 YSYEKL. This CDR3 has 16 amino acids. V shed 6 bases, J shed 0 bases, and the junction held 10 bases outside the gene matches. The CDR3 DNA reads TGCGCCAGCAGTAAACGACAGGGCCGCATGAACACTGAAGCTTTCTTT. Amino acid sequence: CASSKRQGRMNTEAFF.

This clonotype was seen at least ten times. The chain employs TRBV29-1 and TRBJ2-6, with D perhaps assigned TRBD1 or TRBD2 (5 bases each). CDR1 and CDR2 from the germline V gene are SQVTM and ANQGSEA. There are 15 residues in the CDR3. Trimming took 4 bases from V and 9 from J, leaving 19 bases between them. For the CDR3, the DNA is TGCAGCGTTGTATCCTGGGGCAGGGACGGCAACGTCCTGACTTTC. Residues: CSVVSWGRDGNVLTF.

This sequence joins TRBV7-9 and TRBJ2-5; TRBD2 aligns across 10 bases. This CDR3 is built from 16 residues. J gave up 5 bases and V 8 bases, and 14 bases lay outside the gene matches. From germline, CDR1 is SEHNR and CDR2 FQNEAQ (reference sequence). In DNA form, the CDR3 reads TGTGCCAGCCACAACCCCCTAGCGGGAGTGGTTGAGACCCAGTACTTC. This sequence encodes CASHNPLAGVVETQYF.

The CDR3 region is CASSEPPYPSEKLFF. The CDR3 nucleotides are TGTGCCAGCAGTGAGCCGCCCTACCCTAGTGAAAAACTGTTTTTT. This chain connects TRBV12-3 or TRBV12-4 to TRBJ1-4; D ambiguous. The CDR3 extends over 15 amino acids. Trimming removed 5 bases at V and 7 bases at J, with 17 bases between.

V is TRBV10-3 and J is TRBJ1-1; no clear D gene. Germline loops: CDR1 ENHRY, CDR2 SYGVKD. Trimming took off 3 bases at V and 0 bases at J, with 11 bases between the two ends. The length of the CDR3 is 15 residues. The CDR3 DNA reads TGTGCCATCAGTGAAGCTCGGGCCCTGAACACTGAAGCTTTCTTT. The encoded protein is CAISEARALNTEAFF.

This clonotype was seen repeatedly, ten times or more. The genes are TRBV29-1 and TRBJ2-1; the match to TRBD1 covers 10 bases. CDR3 length: 16 amino acids. Trimming at V came to 0 bases and at J to 2 bases, leaving 4 bases not matched to a gene. CDR1 and CDR2 from the germline V gene are SQVTM and ANQGSEA. CDR3 amino acids: CSVEDPGTGAYNEQFF. In DNA, the CDR3 is TGCAGCGTTGAAGATCCGGGGACAGGGGCCTACAATGAGCAGTTCTTC.

The CDR3 coding sequence is TGTGCCAGCAGTTATGGCGCTGAAGCTTTCTTT. It specifies CASSYGAEAFF. V usage is TRBV7-9 and J usage is TRBJ1-1; D call uncertain. V shed 6 bases and J shed 6 bases, with 8 bases lying between them. CDR1 SEHNR and CDR2 FQNEAQ come from the germline V gene (reference sequence). CDR3 length: 11 residues.

In its sample, this clonotype was seen a few times. The chain links TRBV20-1 to TRBJ2-5, with a weak D call TRBD2 (5 bases). The CDR3 has 14 amino acids. V shed 3 bases and J shed 5 bases, with 16 bases lying between them. Per the germline V gene, CDR1 is DFQATT and CDR2 is SNEGSKA (reference sequence). CDR3 nucleotide sequence: TGCAGTGCTAGGGGTGACGAGGGTGGGGAGACCCAGTACTTC. This gives the protein CSARGDEGGETQYF.

This clonotype was seen many times. V and J are TRBV20-1 and TRBJ2-7; a weak D match, TRBD1 (6 bases). Germline CDR1 DFQATT, CDR2 SNEGSKA (reference sequence). The CDR3 contains 14 residues. With 3 bases removed from V and 3 bases from J, the gap between germline ends came to 15 bases. The CDR3 DNA is TGCAGTGCTAGGCAGGACAGAGATTTCTACGAGCAGTACTTC. As protein: CSARQDRDFYEQYF.

The sample holds a few counts of this clonotype. This chain joins TRBV7-9 and TRBJ2-2; D ambiguous. Germline CDR1 is SEHNR and CDR2 is FQNEAQ (reference sequence). V dropped 1 base and J dropped 1 base, with 7 bases sitting between them. This CDR3 has 15 residues. The CDR3 loop reads CASSLEWVNTGELFF. CDR3 coding DNA: TGTGCCAGCAGCTTAGAGTGGGTGAACACCGGGGAGCTGTTTTTT.

The chain has TRBV5-1 and TRBJ2-5; 12 bases are a match to TRBD2. V trimming: 5 bases; J trimming: 1 base; junction bases outside the gene matches: 12. This CDR3 contains 18 residues. Germline V gene data show CDR1 as SGHRS and CDR2 as YFSETQ. CDR3: CASRPGLAGLPFQETQYF. CDR3 in DNA: TGCGCCAGCAGACCGGGACTAGCGGGTTTACCTTTCCAAGAGACCCAGTACTTC.

This rearrangement joins TRBV7-8 to TRBJ1-4; 7 bases map to TRBD1. CDR3 length: 13 amino acids. Germline CDR1 and CDR2: SGHVS and FQNEAQ. J lost 8 bases, V lost 5 bases, and 5 bases had no gene match. The CDR3 bases are TGTGCCAGCAGCCAACCGACAGGGGAAAAACTGTTTTTT. It is translated as CASSQPTGEKLFF.

CDR3 sequence (DNA): TGTGCCAGCAGCCGGGGGCCGGATTCACCCCTCCACTTT. Its translation: CASSRGPDSPLHF. V usage is TRBV2 and J usage is TRBJ1-6; D is possibly TRBD1 (6 bases). The germline CDR1 and CDR2 sequences are SNHLY and FYNNEI. This CDR3 region has 13 residues. Trimming stripped 6 bases from V and 8 bases from J, with 11 bases between.